This T cell receptor beta chain was profiled in a study of cytomegalovirus exposure and HLA in healthy donors. Comments on this clone: Its target is not known.

Both 60 Vbeta primers and 13 Jbeta primers went into the PCR. Some clones are missing from TCRdb's copy, which holds only in-frame ones; the method was immunoSEQ multiplex PCR. The repertoire has roughly 100,000 clones, 9.4% of them found once; the top ten carry 5.1%. V gave up 7 bases and J gave up 2 bases; unmatched junction bases: 8. This CDR3 has 14 residues. CDR1 is LNHDA and CDR2 is SQIVND in the germline V gene (reference sequence). Study results and caveats: Later analysis showed TCR association rates varying by HLA locus, highest for DRB1 and lowest for HLA-C. Presence/absence analyses rested on an assumption that sequencing depth was roughly uniform across donors. V- and J-gene trimming in TCR beta was tied to a missense DCLRE1C variant by an analysis performed later.

The sample comprised PBMCs. The chain employs TRBV19 and TRBJ2-7, with 7 bases aligning to TRBD1. The receptor's source is a man aged 45-65 years in good health and CMV-seropositive. The CDR3 nucleotides read TGTGCCAGTATCCGGACAGGTCTGACCTACGAGCAGTACTTC. This gives the protein CASIRTGLTYEQYF.